The clone carrying this TCR beta chain was counted ten times or more. The antigen remains undetermined. This beta chain is an off-target read within a library intended for alpha chains, so its frequency means little. Described time point: sample taken at primary tumor resection. The sample comes from a study of spatial heterogeneity in lung cancer. Study-level points and caveats: One measure, the expanded intratumoral alpha and beta TCR count, tracked tumor mutation counts.

TCRdb reanalysed the 5' RACE reads using MiXCR and keeps one entry per CDR3 protein. The sample consists of around 20,000 distinct CDR3 sequences, 5.5% to 6.5% of them appearing once. Trimming stripped 2 bases from V and 4 bases from J, with 7 bases between. The CDR3 has 13 amino acids. CDR1 and CDR2 (germline): SGDLS, YYNGEE. The chain links TRBV9 to TRBJ1-5; D is undetermined. Sample: lung tumor tissue, taken at surgery. The receptor comes from a female donor with early-stage non-small cell lung cancer. The CDR3 spells CASSVHINQPQHF. CDR3 bases: TGTGCCAGCAGCGTGCACATTAATCAGCCCCAGCATTTT.